This T cell receptor beta chain was identified during a study of shared clonotypes between healthy human individuals. Overall study: Sampling drew on donors who were a couple of women and a few men aged 18 to 49. General observations from the study: Clonotype sharing among donors, it was expected, would be affected by sequencing depth.

A word on this clone: The antigen remains unidentified.

Sequencing was at deep level. Unsorted PBMC DNA was run through sequencing on ten immunoSEQ deep assay plates. Clones were sequenced by immunoSEQ multiplex PCR, and TCRdb holds only the in-frame ones, with some missing. The sample records fewer than 600,000 clones, roughly 79% being singletons. The germline gives CDR1 MDHEN, CDR2 SYDVKM. This CDR3 is built from 16 residues. Trimming pared 2 bases from V and 1 base from J, leaving 12 bases between. This chain uses TRBV28 with TRBJ2-1; D is perhaps TRBD2 (5 bases). Sequenced: PBMCs. The clonotype comes from a middle-aged woman in good health. Some clones in this sample may be carry-over from other donors' samples. The CDR3 region is CASSLGVRGSYNEQFF. CDR3 bases: TGTGCCAGCAGTTTAGGGGTCCGGGGATCCTACAATGAGCAGTTCTTC.